A selection of T cell receptor beta chains follows, all from one sample in a study of blood T cells in healthy people across ages. TCRdb re-analysed the 5' RACE reads in MiXCR, keeping a single row per CDR3 protein. This sample has 800,000 to 1,000,000 distinct CDR3 sequences, with about 48% found just once. The sequencing input was blood. These receptors came from a man in his thirties or forties in good health. Each CDR3 is given with its conserved first and last residue. Fields, in order: V gene, J gene, D gene, clone size, CDR3 protein, CDR3 DNA. A D gene is named only where the DNA matches it firmly. Clone size, where shown, is once, few, many, or a class for clones that have expanded.

TRBV7-2	TRBJ2-7	-	few	CASSPKRPGTIYEQYF	TGTGCCAGCAGCCCTAAGCGACCCGGGACAATCTACGAGCAGTACTTC
TRBV6-1	TRBJ2-5	-	-	CASRESGFQETQYF	TGTGCCAGCAGGGAAAGCGGCTTTCAAGAGACCCAGTACTTC
TRBV3-1	TRBJ1-2	-	-	CASSQAEGGSYGYTF	TGTGCCAGCAGCCAAGCCGAGGGAGGTAGCTATGGCTACACCTTC
TRBV5-1	TRBJ2-4	-	-	CASSLYGENIQYF	TGCGCCAGCAGCTTGTATGGGGAAAACATTCAGTACTTC
TRBV5-1	TRBJ2-5	-	few	CASREGRSQETQYF	TGCGCCAGCAGGGAGGGAAGAAGCCAAGAGACCCAGTACTTC
TRBV6-5	TRBJ1-3	-	-	CASSYTGDSGNTIYF	TGTGCCAGCAGTTACACAGGAGACTCTGGAAACACCATATATTTT
TRBV2	TRBJ2-2	TRBD2	-	CASSGRGGTGELFF	TGTGCCAGCAGTGGACGGGGGGGAACCGGGGAGCTGTTTTTT
TRBV10-3	TRBJ2-1	-	-	CAISDEVHRQNEQFF	TGTGCCATCAGTGATGAAGTTCACCGTCAGAATGAGCAGTTCTTC
TRBV6-5	TRBJ2-5	TRBD1	few	CASSYMGQPQETQYF	TGTGCCAGCAGTTACATGGGACAGCCACAAGAGACCCAGTACTTC
TRBV12-3/TRBV12-4	TRBJ2-5	-	few	CASRAGTAELETQYF	TGTGCCAGCAGGGCCGGGACTGCCGAGTTGGAGACCCAGTACTTC
TRBV4-3	TRBJ2-5	TRBD2	-	CASSQEASGVRGEQYF	TGCGCCAGCAGCCAAGAGGCTAGCGGGGTGAGGGGTGAGCAGTACTTC
TRBV12-3/TRBV12-4	TRBJ2-5	TRBD1	-	CASSRGTGFYEQNF	TGTGCCAGCAGCCGCGGGACAGGGTTCTACGAGCAGAACTTC
TRBV27	TRBJ1-6	-	few	CASRTGSNSPLHF	TGTGCCAGCAGGACAGGCTCCAATTCACCCCTCCACTTT
TRBV6-5	TRBJ1-2	TRBD1	-	CASSYSQGANYGYTF	TGTGCCAGCAGTTACTCGCAGGGGGCTAACTATGGCTACACCTTC
TRBV19	TRBJ1-1	-	-	CASSMNSGNTEAFF	TGTGCCAGTAGTATGAATTCAGGGAACACTGAAGCTTTCTTT
TRBV7-9	TRBJ2-7	-	few	CASSLPQGPYEQYF	TGTGCCAGCAGCTTACCACAGGGTCCCTACGAGCAGTACTTC
TRBV20-1	TRBJ1-1	TRBD1	-	CSATQGAGVTEAFF	TGCAGTGCTACACAGGGGGCGGGAGTCACTGAAGCTTTCTTT